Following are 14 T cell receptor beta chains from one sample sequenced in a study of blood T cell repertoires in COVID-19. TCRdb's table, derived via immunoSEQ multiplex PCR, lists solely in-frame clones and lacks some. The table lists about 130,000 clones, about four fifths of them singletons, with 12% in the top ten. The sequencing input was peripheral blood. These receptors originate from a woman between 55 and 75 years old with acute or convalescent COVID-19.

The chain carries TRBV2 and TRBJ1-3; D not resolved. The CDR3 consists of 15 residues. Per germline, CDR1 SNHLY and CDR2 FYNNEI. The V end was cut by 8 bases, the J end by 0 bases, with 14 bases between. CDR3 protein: CASSLEPISGNTIYF. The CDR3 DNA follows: TGTGCCAGCTCTTTGGAGCCGATCTCTGGAAACACCATATATTTT.

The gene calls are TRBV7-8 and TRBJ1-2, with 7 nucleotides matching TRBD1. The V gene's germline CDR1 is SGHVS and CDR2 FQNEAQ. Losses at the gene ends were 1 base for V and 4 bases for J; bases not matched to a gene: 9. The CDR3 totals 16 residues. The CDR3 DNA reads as TGTGCCAGCAGCTTAGGGAGGCTAAACAGGGGCTATGGCTACACCTTC. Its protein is CASSLGRLNRGYGYTF.

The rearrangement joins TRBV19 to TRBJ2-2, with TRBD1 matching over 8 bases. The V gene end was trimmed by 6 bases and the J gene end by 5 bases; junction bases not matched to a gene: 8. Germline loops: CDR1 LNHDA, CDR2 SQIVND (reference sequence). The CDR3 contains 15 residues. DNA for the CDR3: TGTGCCAGTAGGACAGGGGCAGCGCGTACCGGGGAGCTGTTTTTT. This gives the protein CASRTGAARTGELFF.

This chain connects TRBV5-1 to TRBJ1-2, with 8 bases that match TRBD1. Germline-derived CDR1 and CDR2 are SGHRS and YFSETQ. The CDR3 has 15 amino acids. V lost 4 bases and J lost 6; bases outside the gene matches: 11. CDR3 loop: CASSPARSDRDGYTF. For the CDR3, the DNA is TGCGCCAGCAGCCCCGCGCGATCGGACAGGGATGGCTACACCTTC.

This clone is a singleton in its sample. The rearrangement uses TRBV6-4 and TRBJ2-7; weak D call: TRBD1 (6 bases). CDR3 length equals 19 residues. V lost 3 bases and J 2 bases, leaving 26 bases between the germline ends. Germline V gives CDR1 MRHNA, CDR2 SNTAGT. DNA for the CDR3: TGTGCCAGCAGTGAGAGCTCAATCCCCCGGGACACCTACACCTACGAGCAGTACTTC. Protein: CASSESSIPRDTYTYEQYF.

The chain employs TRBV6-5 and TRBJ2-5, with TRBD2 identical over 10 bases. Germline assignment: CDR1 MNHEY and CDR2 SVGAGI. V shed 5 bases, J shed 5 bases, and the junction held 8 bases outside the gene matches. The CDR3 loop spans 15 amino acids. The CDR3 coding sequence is TGTGCCAGCAGTCTCAGCGGGGGGGCTTGGGAGACCCAGTACTTC. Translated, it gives CASSLSGGAWETQYF.

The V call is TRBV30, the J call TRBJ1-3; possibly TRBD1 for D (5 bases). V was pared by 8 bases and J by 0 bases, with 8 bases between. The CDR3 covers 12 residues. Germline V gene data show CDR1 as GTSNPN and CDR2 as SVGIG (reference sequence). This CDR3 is CAGGLSGNTIYF. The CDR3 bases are TGTGCCGGGGGTCTCTCTGGAAACACCATATATTTT. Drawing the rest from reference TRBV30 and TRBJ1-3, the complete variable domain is SQTIHQWPATLVQPVGSPLSLECTVEGTSNPNLYWYRQAAGRGLQLLFYSVGIGQISSEVPQNLSASRPQDRQFILSSKKLLLSDSGFYLCAGGLSGNTIYFGEGSWLTVV.

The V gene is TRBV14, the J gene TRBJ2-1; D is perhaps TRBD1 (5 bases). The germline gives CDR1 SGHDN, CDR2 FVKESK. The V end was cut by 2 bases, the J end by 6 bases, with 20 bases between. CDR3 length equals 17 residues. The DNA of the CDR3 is TGTGCCAGCAGCCAATCCGACAGACTCATAAGCCTCAATGAGCAGTTCTTC. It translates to CASSQSDRLISLNEQFF.

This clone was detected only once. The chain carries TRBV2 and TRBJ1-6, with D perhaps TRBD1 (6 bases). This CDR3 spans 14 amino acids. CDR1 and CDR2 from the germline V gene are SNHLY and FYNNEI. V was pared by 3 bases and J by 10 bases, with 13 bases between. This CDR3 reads CASSERGQESPLHF. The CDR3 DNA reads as TGTGCCAGCAGTGAGCGGGGGCAGGAATCACCCCTCCACTTT.

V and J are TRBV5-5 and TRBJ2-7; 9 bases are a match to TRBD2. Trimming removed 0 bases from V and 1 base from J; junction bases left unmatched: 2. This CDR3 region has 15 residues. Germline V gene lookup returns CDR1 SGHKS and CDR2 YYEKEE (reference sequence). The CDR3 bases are TGTGCCAGCAGCTTGGTAGCGGGGGCGTCCTACGAGCAGTACTTC. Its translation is CASSLVAGASYEQYF.

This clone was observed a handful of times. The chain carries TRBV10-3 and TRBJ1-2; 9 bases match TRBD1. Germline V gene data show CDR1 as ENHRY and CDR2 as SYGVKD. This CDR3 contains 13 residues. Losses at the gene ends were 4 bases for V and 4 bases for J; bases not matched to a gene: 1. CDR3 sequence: CAISGQGGYGYTF. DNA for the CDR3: TGTGCCATCAGTGGACAGGGGGGCTATGGCTACACCTTC.

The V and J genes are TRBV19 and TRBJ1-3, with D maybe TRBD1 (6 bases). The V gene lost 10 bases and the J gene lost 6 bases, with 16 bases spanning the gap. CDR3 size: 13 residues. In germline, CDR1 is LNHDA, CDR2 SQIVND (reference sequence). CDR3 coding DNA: TGTGCCACCGTTTCAGGGGTACCAAACACCATATATTTT. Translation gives CATVSGVPNTIYF.

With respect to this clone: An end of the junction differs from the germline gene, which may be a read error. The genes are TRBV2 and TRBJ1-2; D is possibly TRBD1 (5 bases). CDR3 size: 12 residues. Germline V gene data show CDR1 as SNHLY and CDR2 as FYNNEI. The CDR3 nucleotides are TGTGCCAGCGGACAAATGAGTGACGCCGGTAGCTTC. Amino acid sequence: CASGQMSDAGSF.

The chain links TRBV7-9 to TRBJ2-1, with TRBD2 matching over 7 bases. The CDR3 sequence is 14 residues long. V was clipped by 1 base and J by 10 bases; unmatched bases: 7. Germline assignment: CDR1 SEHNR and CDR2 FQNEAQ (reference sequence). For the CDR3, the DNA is TGTGCCAGCAGCTTAGATGGGAGGGGTTGGGAGCAGTTCTTC. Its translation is CASSLDGRGWEQFF.